This TCR beta chain originates from a study of blood T cell repertoires in COVID-19. The overall study: The origin of the acute and convalescent COVID-19 samples was the United States, Italy and Spain.

With 5 bases clipped from V and 5 bases from J, the junction kept 11 bases outside the gene matches. The CDR3 sequence is 15 residues long. CDR1 and CDR2 (germline): LNHDA, SQIVND (reference sequence). Source study methods: From reference gene primer amplification, estimates of nucleated cell counts were derived. Libraries were prepared by immunoSEQ multiplex PCR; TCRdb keeps only in-frame clonotypes and omits some of them. That table furnishes V, J and clone size, whereas the DNA furnished D and trimming. The sample has about 370,000 clones; 75% to 90% are singletons. This receptor was taken from a man aged 18 to 30 who had recovered from COVID-19. The material sequenced was PBMCs or T cells enriched from blood (not recorded which). The chain links TRBV19 to TRBJ2-7; the match to TRBD1 covers 8 bases. Here the CDR3 reads CASSAGTGRSHEQYF. The CDR3 DNA is TGTGCCAGTAGTGCAGGGACAGGACGCTCGCACGAGCAGTACTTC.